The 26 T cell receptor beta chains in this list originate from one sample, sequenced in a study of OX40 agonist ivuxolimab in advanced cancers. Assay used: immunoSEQ multiplex PCR; TCRdb lists only in-frame clones, some missing. The table shows more than 80,000 clones, with approximately 91% occurring only once. The sample here was CD4+ or CD8+ T cells sorted from blood, taken in a trial of the OX40 agonist ivuxolimab. These receptor sequences come from an adult with an advanced solid tumor such as melanoma, head and neck, liver or kidney cancer.

The chain uses TRBV29-1 and TRBJ2-1; D remains unclear. The CDR3 consists of 10 residues. Trimming stripped 5 bases from V and 5 bases from J, with 4 bases between. Germline CDR1 SQVTM, CDR2 ANQGSEA. The CDR3 protein is CSVSHNEQFF. The CDR3 nucleotides are TGCAGCGTTAGCCACAATGAGCAGTTCTTC.

J is TRBJ2-3 and V is TRBV5-6; possible D gene TRBD1, 6 bases. Trimming removed 1 base from V and 1 base from J, with 19 bases in between. Germline assignment: CDR1 SGHDT and CDR2 YYEEEE. CDR3 length: 18 residues. The CDR3 here is CASSLLTSNEGGTDTQYF. For the CDR3, the DNA is TGTGCCAGCAGCTTGTTGACGTCAAATGAGGGGGGCACAGATACGCAGTATTTT.

The V and J genes are TRBV2 and TRBJ1-4; D gene unclear. In germline, CDR1 is SNHLY, CDR2 FYNNEI. The CDR3 loop spans 15 amino acids. V dropped 6 bases and J dropped 4 bases, with 15 bases sitting between them. CDR3 in amino acids: CASRVTDSNNEKLFF. CDR3 nucleotides: TGTGCCAGCAGAGTCACTGATAGCAATAATGAAAAACTGTTTTTT.

This clone occurred a few times. The chain carries TRBV27 and TRBJ1-5; D call uncertain. The V and J ends lost 5 bases and 0 bases respectively, with 8 bases between them. The V gene's germline CDR1 is MNHEY and CDR2 SMNVEV (reference sequence). This CDR3 has 14 amino acids. The CDR3 DNA sequence: TGTGCCAGCAGTGAAAGGTATAGCAATCAGCCCCAGCATTTT. Its translation: CASSERYSNQPQHF.

The V and J genes are TRBV5-4 and TRBJ1-1; D possibly corresponds to TRBD1 (6 bases). V was cut by 0 bases and J by 9 bases, with 21 bases left in between. This CDR3 is 16 amino acids long. CDR1 and CDR2 (germline): SGHNT, YYREEE (reference sequence). CDR3 sequence: CASSLGGWGRSTQAFF. The CDR3 nucleotides are TGTGCCAGCAGCTTGGGCGGGTGGGGGCGAAGCACCCAAGCTTTCTTT.

The table lists this clone with a count of one. The CDR3: CAWSTGVATGELFF. The CDR3 DNA sequence: TGTGCCTGGAGTACAGGGGTTGCCACCGGGGAGCTGTTTTTT. The rearrangement links TRBV30 to TRBJ2-2; 7 bases are shared with TRBD1. There are 14 residues in the CDR3. Germline CDR1 is GTSNPN and CDR2 is SVGIG (reference sequence). V trimming: 2 bases; J trimming: 4 bases; junction bases outside the gene matches: 4.

V usage is TRBV18 and J usage is TRBJ1-2, with D unresolved. The CDR3 has 16 residues. Germline assignment: CDR1 KGHSH and CDR2 LQKENI. Trimming stripped 2 bases from V and 1 base from J, with 14 bases between. CDR3 residues: CASSPIQGPLNYGYTF. The CDR3 DNA reads TGTGCCAGCTCACCAATACAAGGGCCCCTTAACTATGGCTACACCTTC.

DNA for the CDR3: TGTGCCAGCAGCTTGAAAAGGGCCCACGAGCAGTACTTC. Residues: CASSLKRAHEQYF. V and J are TRBV5-8 and TRBJ2-7; no clear D gene. The CDR3 sequence is 13 residues long. Germline CDR1 and CDR2: SGHTS and YDEGEE. Trimming stripped 1 base from V and 5 bases from J, with 10 bases between.

The chain joins TRBV5-5 to TRBJ2-3, with D possibly being TRBD2 (5 bases). The ends were cut back, 0 bases at V and 4 bases at J, with 12 bases in the middle. The CDR3 consists of 15 residues. Per germline, CDR1 SGHKS and CDR2 YYEKEE (reference sequence). The CDR3 region is CASSLAWRSPDTQYF. In DNA form, the CDR3 reads TGTGCCAGCAGCTTGGCCTGGAGGTCTCCAGATACGCAGTATTTT.

This chain uses TRBV19 with TRBJ1-2; D perhaps matches TRBD1 (5 bases). CDR3 length: 15 residues. V was cut by 4 bases and J by 8 bases, with 20 bases left in between. From germline, CDR1 is LNHDA and CDR2 SQIVND (reference sequence). The CDR3 nucleotides read TGTGCCAGTAGTAATGGACACACCGGGACGTTAGGCTACACCTTC. This gives the protein CASSNGHTGTLGYTF.

This chain links TRBV5-1 with TRBJ1-2; 10 nucleotides align to TRBD1. The CDR3 length is 14 residues. Germline V gives CDR1 SGHRS, CDR2 YFSETQ. V was pared by 3 bases and J by 5 bases, with 4 bases of the junction left unmatched. The DNA for the CDR3 is TGCGCCAGCAGCTCGGACAGGGGGAGGTATGGCTACACCTTC. It encodes CASSSDRGRYGYTF.

The DNA for the CDR3 is TGTGCCAGCAGCGGGTCGGGACAGACCATGGAGGGCTACACCTTC. Translation: CASSGSGQTMEGYTF. V usage is TRBV9 and J usage is TRBJ1-2; 7 nucleotides agree with TRBD1. The CDR3 has 15 residues. The germline V gene encodes CDR1 SGDLS and CDR2 YYNGEE. Trimming at V came to 3 bases and at J to 8 bases, leaving 13 bases not matched to a gene.

The chain has TRBV5-8 and TRBJ1-3, with a weak D call TRBD1 (5 bases). V lost 4 bases, J lost 6 bases, and 11 bases lay in between. The CDR3 loop spans 13 amino acids. In germline, CDR1 is SGHTS, CDR2 YDEGEE. CDR3: CASSGGPANTIYF. For the CDR3, the DNA is TGTGCCAGCAGCGGGGGACCGGCAAACACCATATATTTT. Variable domain in full (rest from reference TRBV5-8 and TRBJ1-3): EAGVTQSPTHLIKTRGQQATLRCSPISGHTSVYWYQQALGLGLQFLLWYDEGEERNRGNFPPRFSGRQFPNYSSELNVNALELEDSALYLCASSGGPANTIYFGEGSWLTVV.

J is TRBJ1-2 and V is TRBV2; D is unclear. The CDR3 is 15 residues long. V lost 4 bases and J lost 4, with 16 bases in between. Germline V gene sequence: CDR1 SNHLY, CDR2 FYNNEI. The CDR3 loop reads CASSGRLGPGYGYTF. The CDR3 DNA reads as TGTGCCAGCAGTGGACGGTTAGGGCCAGGCTATGGCTACACCTTC.

This rearrangement joins TRBV7-2 to TRBJ1-5, with 7 bases matching TRBD1. Germline V gives CDR1 SGHTA, CDR2 FQGNSA. With V trimmed by 5 bases and J by 4 bases, 8 bases remained unmatched. The CDR3 loop spans 15 amino acids. This chain's CDR3 is CASSPRQGLNQPQHF. CDR3 nucleotides: TGTGCCAGCAGCCCTCGACAGGGACTTAATCAGCCCCAGCATTTT.

This clone is a singleton in its sample. This rearrangement joins TRBV18 to TRBJ1-2; tentatively, D is TRBD1 (6 bases). The CDR3 covers 13 residues. Trimming took 5 bases from V and 4 from J, leaving 11 bases between them. The germline V gene encodes CDR1 KGHSH and CDR2 LQKENI. CDR3 bases: TGTGCCAGCTCAGCAGGGGATAGCTATGGCTACACCTTC. This translates into CASSAGDSYGYTF.

This chain connects TRBV5-4 to TRBJ2-7, with TRBD2 matching over 11 bases. The germline V gene encodes CDR1 SGHNT and CDR2 YYREEE (reference sequence). The CDR3 extends over 15 amino acids. V trimming: 0 bases; J trimming: 2 bases; junction bases outside the gene matches: 1. CDR3 nucleotide sequence: TGTGCCAGCAGCTTGGATAGCGGGGGGGCCTACGAGCAGTACTTC. Protein product: CASSLDSGGAYEQYF.

V is TRBV2 and J is TRBJ2-5; 15 bases line up with TRBD2. V shed 7 bases, J shed 1 base, and the junction held 13 bases outside the gene matches. CDR1 is SNHLY and CDR2 is FYNNEI in the germline V gene. The CDR3 covers 19 residues. DNA for the CDR3: TGTGCCAGCATAGGGACTAGCGGGGGGCCTACCTATACCCAAGAGACCCAGTACTTC. It yields the protein CASIGTSGGPTYTQETQYF. Full variable domain (outside the CDR3, taken from reference TRBV2 and TRBJ2-5): EPEVTQTPSHQVTQMGQEVILRCVPISNHLYFYWYRQILGQKVEFLVSFYNNEISEKSEIFDDQFSVERPDGSNFTLKIRSTKLEDSAMYFCASIGTSGGPTYTQETQYFGPGTRLLVL.

V and J are TRBV18 and TRBJ2-7; D remains unclear. Germline CDR1 and CDR2: KGHSH and LQKENI. V lost 3 bases, J lost 2 bases, and 8 bases lay in between. CDR3 size: 13 residues. The CDR3, as DNA: TGTGCCAGCTCACCTTCACAAACCTACGAGCAGTACTTC. This encodes CASSPSQTYEQYF.

This clone was counted once. This chain links TRBV19 with TRBJ2-2; D is unclear. This CDR3 region has 16 residues. The germline gives CDR1 LNHDA, CDR2 SQIVND (reference sequence). Trimming took off 1 base at V and 0 bases at J, with 9 bases between the two ends. The CDR3 DNA is TGTGCCAGTAGTATAGGTACTGCCCCGAACACCGGGGAGCTGTTTTTT. This gives the protein CASSIGTAPNTGELFF.

V usage is TRBV5-6 and J usage is TRBJ1-1; D is possibly TRBD1 (6 bases). There are 16 residues in the CDR3. Germline-derived CDR1 and CDR2 are SGHDT and YYEEEE. Deletions cut 2 bases from V and 4 bases from J, with 18 bases between. CDR3 residues: CASSLRVGAQGTEAFF. The CDR3 DNA reads as TGTGCCAGCAGCTTAAGGGTGGGGGCTCAGGGCACTGAAGCTTTCTTT.

The chain employs TRBV5-1 and TRBJ1-2, with TRBD1 matching 9 bases. Germline trimming cut 6 bases from V and 6 bases from J; bases unmatched to any gene: 18. Germline V lookup: CDR1 SGHRS, CDR2 YFSETQ. This CDR3 spans 17 amino acids. CDR3 sequence reads: CASKRTGVISGSDGYTF. DNA for the CDR3: TGCGCCAGCAAGAGGACAGGGGTCATAAGCGGGAGCGATGGCTACACCTTC.

V and J are TRBV29-1 and TRBJ2-7; the D gene is possibly TRBD1 (6 bases). CDR1 and CDR2 (germline): SQVTM, ANQGSEA. This CDR3 spans 11 amino acids. Here the CDR3 DNA reads TGCCGCCACAGGGTCCCCCCTGGCAAGTACTTC. As protein: CRHRVPPGKYF.

The sample holds one count of this clone. The rearrangement uses TRBV27 and TRBJ1-5; 10 nucleotides agree with TRBD1. Germline CDR1 MNHEY, CDR2 SMNVEV (reference sequence). V lost 2 bases and J lost 0; bases outside the gene matches: 4. CDR3 size: 17 residues. CDR3 nucleotides: TGTGCCAGCAGTTTAGGAGGGACAGGGGTTAGCAATCAGCCCCAGCATTTT. Residues: CASSLGGTGVSNQPQHF.

The chain has TRBV29-1 and TRBJ1-2; 7 bases fit TRBD1. Germline CDR1 and CDR2: SQVTM and ANQGSEA. V shed 7 bases and J 2 bases; nucleotides not matched to a gene: 4. The CDR3 length is 12 residues. CDR3 sequence: CSAATGNYGYTF. The CDR3 DNA follows: TGCAGCGCCGCGACAGGGAACTATGGCTACACCTTC. The full variable domain, its missing parts supplied by reference TRBV29-1 and TRBJ1-2, is SAVISQKPSRDICQRGTSLTIQCQVDSQVTMMFWYRQQPGQSLTLIATANQGSEATYESGFVIDKFPISRPNLTFSTLTVSNMSPEDSSIYLCSAATGNYGYTFGSGTRLTVV.

The CDR3 loop reads CASSRSSGSDTQYF. The CDR3 DNA sequence: TGTGCCAGTAGTAGGTCTAGCGGGAGTGATACGCAGTATTTT. The genes are TRBV19 and TRBJ2-3; 10 bases match TRBD2. V lost 4 bases and J lost 6; bases outside the gene matches: 4. The germline V gene has CDR1 LNHDA and CDR2 SQIVND (reference sequence). The CDR3 runs to 14 residues.